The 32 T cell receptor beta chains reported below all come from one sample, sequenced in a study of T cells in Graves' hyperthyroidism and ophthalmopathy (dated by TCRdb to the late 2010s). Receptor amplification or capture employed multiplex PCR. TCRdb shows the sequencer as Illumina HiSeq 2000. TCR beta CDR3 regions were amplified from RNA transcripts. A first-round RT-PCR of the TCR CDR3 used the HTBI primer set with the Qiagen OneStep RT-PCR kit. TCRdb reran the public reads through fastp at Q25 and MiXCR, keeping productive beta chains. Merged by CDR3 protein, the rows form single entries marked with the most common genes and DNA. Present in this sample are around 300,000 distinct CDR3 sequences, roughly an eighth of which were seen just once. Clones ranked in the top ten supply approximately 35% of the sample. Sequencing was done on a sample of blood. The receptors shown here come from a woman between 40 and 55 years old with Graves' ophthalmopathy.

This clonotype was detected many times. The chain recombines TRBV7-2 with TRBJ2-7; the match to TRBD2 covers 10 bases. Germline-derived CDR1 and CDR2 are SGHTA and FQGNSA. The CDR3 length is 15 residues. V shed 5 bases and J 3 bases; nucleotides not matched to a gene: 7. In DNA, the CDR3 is TGTGCCAGCAGCCGGACTAGCGGAGACGGCTACGAGCAGTACTTC. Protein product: CASSRTSGDGYEQYF.

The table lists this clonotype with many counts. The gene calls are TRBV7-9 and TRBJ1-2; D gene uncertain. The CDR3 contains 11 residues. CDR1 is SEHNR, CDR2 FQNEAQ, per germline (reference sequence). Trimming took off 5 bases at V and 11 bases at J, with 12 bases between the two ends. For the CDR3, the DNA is TGTGCCAGCAGCCAAGGGAGGTTTTACACCTTC. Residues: CASSQGRFYTF.

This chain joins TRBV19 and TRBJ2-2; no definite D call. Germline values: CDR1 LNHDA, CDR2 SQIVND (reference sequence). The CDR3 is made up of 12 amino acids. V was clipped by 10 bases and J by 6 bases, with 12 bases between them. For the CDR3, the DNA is TGTGCCATTCTAAATCAGGCCGGGGAGCTGTTTTTT. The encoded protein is CAILNQAGELFF.

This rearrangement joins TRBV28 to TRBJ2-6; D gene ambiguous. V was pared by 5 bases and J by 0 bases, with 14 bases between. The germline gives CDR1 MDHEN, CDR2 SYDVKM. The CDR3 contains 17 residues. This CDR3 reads CASSLLRFGSGANVLTF. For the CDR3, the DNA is TGTGCCAGCAGTCTTTTGCGGTTTGGCTCTGGGGCCAACGTCCTGACTTTC.

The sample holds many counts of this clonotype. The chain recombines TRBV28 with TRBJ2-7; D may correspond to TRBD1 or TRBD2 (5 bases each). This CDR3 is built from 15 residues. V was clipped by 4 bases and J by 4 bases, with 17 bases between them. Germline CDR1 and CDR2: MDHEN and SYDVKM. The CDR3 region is CASSSPGTRGYEQYF. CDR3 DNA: TGTGCCAGCAGTTCGCCCGGGACCCGAGGGTACGAGCAGTACTTC. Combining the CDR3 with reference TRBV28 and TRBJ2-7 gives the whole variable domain DVKVTQSSRYLVKRTGEKVFLECVQDMDHENMFWYRQDPGLGLRLIYFSYDVKMKEKGDIPEGYSVSREKKERFSLILESASTNQTSMYLCASSSPGTRGYEQYFGPGTRLTVT.

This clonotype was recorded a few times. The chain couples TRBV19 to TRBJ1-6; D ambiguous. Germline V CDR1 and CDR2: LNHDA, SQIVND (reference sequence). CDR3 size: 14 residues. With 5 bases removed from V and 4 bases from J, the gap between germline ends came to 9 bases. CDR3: CASSVRDYNSPLHF. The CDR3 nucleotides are TGTGCCAGTAGTGTCCGGGATTATAATTCACCCCTCCACTTT.

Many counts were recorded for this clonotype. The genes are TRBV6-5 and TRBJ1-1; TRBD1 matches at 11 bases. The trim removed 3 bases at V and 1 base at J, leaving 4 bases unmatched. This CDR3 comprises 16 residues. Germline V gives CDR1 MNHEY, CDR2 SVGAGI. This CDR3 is CASSYGQGAPNTEAFF. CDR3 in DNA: TGTGCCAGCAGTTATGGACAGGGGGCCCCGAACACTGAAGCTTTCTTT.

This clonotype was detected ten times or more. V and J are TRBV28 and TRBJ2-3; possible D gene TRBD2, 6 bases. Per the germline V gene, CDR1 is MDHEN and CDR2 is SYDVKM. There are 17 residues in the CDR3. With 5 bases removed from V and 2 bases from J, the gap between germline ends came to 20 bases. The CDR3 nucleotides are TGTGCCAGCAGTACACCGGGACTCCTTGGCACCACAGATACGCAGTATTTT. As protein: CASSTPGLLGTTDTQYF. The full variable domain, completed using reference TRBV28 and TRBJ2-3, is DVKVTQSSRYLVKRTGEKVFLECVQDMDHENMFWYRQDPGLGLRLIYFSYDVKMKEKGDIPEGYSVSREKKERFSLILESASTNQTSMYLCASSTPGLLGTTDTQYFGPGTRLTVL.

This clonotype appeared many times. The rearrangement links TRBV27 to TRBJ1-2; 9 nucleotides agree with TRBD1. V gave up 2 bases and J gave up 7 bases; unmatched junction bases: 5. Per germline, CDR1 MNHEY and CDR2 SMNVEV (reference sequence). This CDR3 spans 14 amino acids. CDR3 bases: TGTGCCAGCAGTTTAGCCGGGACAGGGAGTGGCTACACCTTC. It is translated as CASSLAGTGSGYTF.

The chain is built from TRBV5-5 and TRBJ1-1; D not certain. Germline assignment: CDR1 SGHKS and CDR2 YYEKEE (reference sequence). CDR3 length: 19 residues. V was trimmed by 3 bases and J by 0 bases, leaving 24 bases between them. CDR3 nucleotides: TGTGCCAGCAGCTCGGGGTGGGTCAAAGGACGCGGGGTGAACACTGAAGCTTTCTTT. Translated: CASSSGWVKGRGVNTEAFF.

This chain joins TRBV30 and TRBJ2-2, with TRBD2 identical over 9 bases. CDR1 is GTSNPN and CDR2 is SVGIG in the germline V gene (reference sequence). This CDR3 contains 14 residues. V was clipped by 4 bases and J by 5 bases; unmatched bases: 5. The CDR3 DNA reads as TGTGCCTGGACTAGCGGGGTCGATACCGGGGAGCTGTTTTTT. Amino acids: CAWTSGVDTGELFF. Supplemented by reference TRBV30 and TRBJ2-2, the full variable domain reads SQTIHQWPATLVQPVGSPLSLECTVEGTSNPNLYWYRQAAGRGLQLLFYSVGIGQISSEVPQNLSASRPQDRQFILSSKKLLLSDSGFYLCAWTSGVDTGELFFGEGSRLTVL.

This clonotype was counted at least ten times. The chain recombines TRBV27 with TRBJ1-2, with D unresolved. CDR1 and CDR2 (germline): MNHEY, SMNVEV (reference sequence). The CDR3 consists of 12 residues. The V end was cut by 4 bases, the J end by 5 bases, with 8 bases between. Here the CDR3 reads CASSSLGYGYTF. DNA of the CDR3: TGTGCCAGCAGTTCGTTGGGTTATGGCTACACCTTC.

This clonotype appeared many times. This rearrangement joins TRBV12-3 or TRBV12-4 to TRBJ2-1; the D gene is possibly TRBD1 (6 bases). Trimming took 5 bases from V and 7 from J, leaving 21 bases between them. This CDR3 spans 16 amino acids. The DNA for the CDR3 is TGTGCCAGCAGTCCACTCCATCAGTGGGGACAAAATGAGCAGTTCTTC. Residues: CASSPLHQWGQNEQFF.

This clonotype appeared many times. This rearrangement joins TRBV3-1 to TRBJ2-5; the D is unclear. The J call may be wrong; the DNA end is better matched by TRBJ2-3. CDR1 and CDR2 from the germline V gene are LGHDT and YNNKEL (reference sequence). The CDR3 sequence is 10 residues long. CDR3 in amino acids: CASSQDTQYF. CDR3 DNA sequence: TGTGCCAGCTCCCAAGATACGCAGTATTTT.

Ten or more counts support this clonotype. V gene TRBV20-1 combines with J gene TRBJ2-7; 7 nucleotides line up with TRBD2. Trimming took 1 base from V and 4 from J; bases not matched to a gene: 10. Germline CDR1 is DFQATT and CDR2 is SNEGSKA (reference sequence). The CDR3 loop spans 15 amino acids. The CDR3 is CSARGGWTRNYEQYF. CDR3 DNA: TGCAGTGCTAGAGGGGGGTGGACTAGGAATTACGAGCAGTACTTC.

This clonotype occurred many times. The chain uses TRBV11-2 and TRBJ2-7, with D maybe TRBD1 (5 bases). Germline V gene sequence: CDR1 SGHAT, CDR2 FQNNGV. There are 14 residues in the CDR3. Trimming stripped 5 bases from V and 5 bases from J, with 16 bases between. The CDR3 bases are TGTGCCAGCAGCCCCCCAGGGAACGTTGACGAGCAGTACTTC. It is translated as CASSPPGNVDEQYF.

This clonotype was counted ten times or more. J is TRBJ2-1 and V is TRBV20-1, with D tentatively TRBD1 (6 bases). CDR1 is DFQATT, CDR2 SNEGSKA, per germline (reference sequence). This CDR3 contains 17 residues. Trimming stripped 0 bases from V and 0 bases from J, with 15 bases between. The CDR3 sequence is CSARDLTGSNSYNEQFF. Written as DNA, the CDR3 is TGCAGTGCTAGAGATCTAACAGGGAGCAACTCCTACAATGAGCAGTTCTTC.

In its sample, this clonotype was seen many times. CDR3 residues: CASSPTGGNTEAFF. The CDR3 region has the DNA TGTGCCAGCAGCCCCACAGGGGGTAACACTGAAGCTTTCTTT. This chain joins TRBV12-3 or TRBV12-4 and TRBJ1-1, with 8 bases matching TRBD1. The CDR3 has 14 amino acids. Germline trimming cut 6 bases from V and 2 bases from J; bases unmatched to any gene: 5.

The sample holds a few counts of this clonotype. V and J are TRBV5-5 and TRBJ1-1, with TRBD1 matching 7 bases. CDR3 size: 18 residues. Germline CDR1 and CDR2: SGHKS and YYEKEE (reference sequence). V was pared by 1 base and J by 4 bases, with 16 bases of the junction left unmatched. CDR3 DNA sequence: TGTGCCAGCAGCTTGTATAACAGGGGCTCGTTGAGGAGCACTGAAGCTTTCTTT. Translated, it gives CASSLYNRGSLRSTEAFF.

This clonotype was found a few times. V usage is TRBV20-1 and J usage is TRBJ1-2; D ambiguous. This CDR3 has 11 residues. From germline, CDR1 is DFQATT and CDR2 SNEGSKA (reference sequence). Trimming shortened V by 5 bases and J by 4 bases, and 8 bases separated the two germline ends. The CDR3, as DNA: TGCAGTGCTCCATGGGCCTATGGCTACACCTTC. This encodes CSAPWAYGYTF.

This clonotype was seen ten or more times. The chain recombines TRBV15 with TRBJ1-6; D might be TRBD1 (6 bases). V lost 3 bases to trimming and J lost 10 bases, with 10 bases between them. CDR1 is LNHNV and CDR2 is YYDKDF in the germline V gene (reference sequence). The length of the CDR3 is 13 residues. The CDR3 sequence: CATSRNQGSPLHF. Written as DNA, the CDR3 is TGTGCCACCAGCAGGAACCAGGGGTCACCCCTCCACTTT.

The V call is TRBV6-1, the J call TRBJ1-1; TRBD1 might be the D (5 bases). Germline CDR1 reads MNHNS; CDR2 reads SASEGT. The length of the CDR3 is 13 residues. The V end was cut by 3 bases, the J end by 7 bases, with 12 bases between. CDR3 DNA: TGTGCCAGCAGTGATAGTCAGGGCTTTGAAGCTTTCTTT. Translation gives CASSDSQGFEAFF.

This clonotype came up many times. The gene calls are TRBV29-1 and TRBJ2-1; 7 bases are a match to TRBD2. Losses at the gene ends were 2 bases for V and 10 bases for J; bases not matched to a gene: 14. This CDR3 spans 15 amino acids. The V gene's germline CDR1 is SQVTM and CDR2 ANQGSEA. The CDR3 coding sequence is TGCAGCGTTGAAAACGCTCCGGGACGCGGGGGAGAGCAGTTCTTC. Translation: CSVENAPGRGGEQFF.

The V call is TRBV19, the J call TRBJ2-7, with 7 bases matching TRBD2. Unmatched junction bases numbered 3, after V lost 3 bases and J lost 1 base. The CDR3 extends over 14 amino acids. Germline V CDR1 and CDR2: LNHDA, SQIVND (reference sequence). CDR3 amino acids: CASSIGRGSYEQYF. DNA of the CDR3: TGTGCCAGTAGTATTGGGAGGGGTTCCTACGAGCAGTACTTC.

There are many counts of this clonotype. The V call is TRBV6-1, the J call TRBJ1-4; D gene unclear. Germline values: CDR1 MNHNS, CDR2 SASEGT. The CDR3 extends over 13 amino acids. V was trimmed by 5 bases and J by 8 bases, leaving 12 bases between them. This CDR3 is CASSYPGAEKLFF. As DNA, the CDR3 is TGTGCCAGCAGTTACCCCGGCGCAGAAAAACTGTTTTTT.

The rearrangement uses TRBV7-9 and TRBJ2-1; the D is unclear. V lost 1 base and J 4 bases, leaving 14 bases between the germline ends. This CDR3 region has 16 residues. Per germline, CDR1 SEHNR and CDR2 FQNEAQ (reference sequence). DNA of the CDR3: TGTGCCAGCAGCTTAGTTGGTTCAGGTAGATACAATGAGCAGTTCTTC. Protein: CASSLVGSGRYNEQFF.

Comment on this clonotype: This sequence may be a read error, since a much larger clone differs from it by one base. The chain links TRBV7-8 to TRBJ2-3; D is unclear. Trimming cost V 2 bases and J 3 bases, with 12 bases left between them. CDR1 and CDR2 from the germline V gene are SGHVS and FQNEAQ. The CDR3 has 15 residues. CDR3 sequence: CASSLTRLQTDTQYF. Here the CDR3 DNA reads TGTGCCAGCAGCTTAACACGGCTACAAACAGATACGCAGTATTTT.

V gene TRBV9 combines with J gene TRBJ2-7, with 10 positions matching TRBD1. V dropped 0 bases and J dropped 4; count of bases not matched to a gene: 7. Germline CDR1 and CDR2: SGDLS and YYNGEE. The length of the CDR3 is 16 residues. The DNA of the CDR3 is TGTGCCAGCAGCGTAGGTGCGGGACAGGGGTCATACGAGCAGTACTTC. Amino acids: CASSVGAGQGSYEQYF.

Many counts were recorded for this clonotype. CDR3 protein: CASSPTSSGANVLTF. The CDR3 nucleotides are TGTGCCAGCAGCCCTACTAGTTCTGGGGCCAACGTCCTGACTTTC. The J gene is TRBJ2-6, the V gene TRBV12-3 or TRBV12-4, with D possibly TRBD2 on 5 matching bases. The germline V and J ends were trimmed by 6 bases and 1 base, with 10 bases remaining between them. The CDR3 has 15 residues.

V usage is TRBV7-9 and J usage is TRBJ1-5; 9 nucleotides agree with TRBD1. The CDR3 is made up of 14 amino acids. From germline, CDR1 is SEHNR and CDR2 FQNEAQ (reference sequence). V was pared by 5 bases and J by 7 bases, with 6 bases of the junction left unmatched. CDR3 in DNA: TGTGCCAGCAGCCGGACAGGGGTCGGCCAGCCCCAGCATTTT. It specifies CASSRTGVGQPQHF.

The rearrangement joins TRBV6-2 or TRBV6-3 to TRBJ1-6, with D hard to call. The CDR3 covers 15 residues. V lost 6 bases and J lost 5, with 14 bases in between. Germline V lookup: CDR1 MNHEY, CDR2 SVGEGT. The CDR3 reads CASSVAGLNNSPLHF. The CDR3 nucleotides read TGTGCCAGCAGCGTGGCTGGTTTGAATAATTCACCCCTCCACTTT.

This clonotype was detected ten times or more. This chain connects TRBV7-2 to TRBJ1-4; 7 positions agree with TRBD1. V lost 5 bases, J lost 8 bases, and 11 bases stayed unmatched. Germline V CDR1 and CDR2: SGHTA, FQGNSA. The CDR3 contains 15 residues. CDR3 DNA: TGTGCCAGCAGCACCCCCCAGACAGGGATAGAAAAACTGTTTTTT. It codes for CASSTPQTGIEKLFF. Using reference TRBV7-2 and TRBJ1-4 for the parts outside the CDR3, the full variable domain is GAGVSQSPSNKVTEKGKDVELRCDPISGHTALYWYRQSLGQGLEFLIYFQGNSAPDKSGLPSDRFSAERTGGSVSTLTIQRTQQEDSAVYLCASSTPQTGIEKLFFGSGTQLSVL.